This record covers a single T cell receptor beta chain. The data were obtained in a study of T-cell memory formation after mild COVID-19. The ends lost 5 bases at V and 1 base at J; junction bases unmatched: 9. Germline CDR1 and CDR2: SGHTA and FQGNSA. The CDR3 has 16 residues. TCRdb passed the 5' RACE reads through MiXCR, listing each CDR3 protein once. This repertoire shows some 150,000 distinct CDR3 sequences, less than 20% found once; its top ten account for about 2.3%. The V and J genes are TRBV7-2 and TRBJ1-1, with 8 bases identical to TRBD1. This clonotype originated in an adult woman who had mild COVID-19 (a few samples of this study predate the infection). Cell type and time point are not known. The sequenced sample was PBMCs or a T cell subset sorted from them (not recorded which). The CDR3: CASSPISGTGNTEAFF. DNA of the CDR3: TGTGCCAGCAGCCCAATATCCGGGACAGGGAACACTGAAGCTTTCTTT.